The 5 T cell receptor beta chains below come from one sample, sequenced in a study of post-analysis software for immune sequencing data (dated by TCRdb to the mid-2010s). Broad study findings and their caveats: Roughly 5 TRBV segments, including TRBV5-6, TRBV5-1 and TRBV20-1, were significantly more frequent in patients than controls.

The antigens for these receptors are not known. Library preparation was by PCR. Sequencing relied on an Illumina HiSeq 2500. To reduce PCR and sequencing biases, unique molecular identifiers were incorporated into the TCR beta cDNA libraries. Using fastp trimming at Q25 and MiXCR clonotype assembly, TCRdb reanalyzed the public sequencing data and kept in-frame beta chains. Every distinct CDR3 protein forms one entry, paired with its most common genes and DNA. Across this sample there are roughly 170,000 distinct CDR3 sequences, with roughly 30% seen only once. Of the sample, 1.5% falls within the top ten clones. Specimen: blood. Receptor source: a girl aged 5-17 years with multiple sclerosis.

This clonotype was seen more than once but under ten times. This chain joins TRBV7-9 and TRBJ2-3; 9 positions agree with TRBD2. The V gene end was trimmed by 1 base and the J gene end by 2 bases; junction bases not matched to a gene: 4. The CDR3 runs to 16 residues. From germline, CDR1 is SEHNR and CDR2 FQNEAQ (reference sequence). DNA of the CDR3: TGTGCCAGCAGCTTAGGGGCTAGCGGGACCACAGATACGCAGTATTTT. Its translation is CASSLGASGTTDTQYF.

This clonotype was detected only a few times. This chain links TRBV19 with TRBJ1-1, with a tentative D call TRBD1 (6 bases). The CDR3 runs 12 residues. Germline V gene data show CDR1 as LNHDA and CDR2 as SQIVND (reference sequence). V lost 8 bases and J lost 8, with 15 bases in between. The CDR3 DNA is TGTGCCAGTGGTACAGGGTTTGACGAAGCTTTCTTT. This codes for CASGTGFDEAFF.

The chain recombines TRBV7-2 with TRBJ1-1; D not certain. This CDR3 contains 14 residues. The V gene lost 1 base and the J gene lost 3 bases, with 9 bases spanning the gap. Germline V gene sequence: CDR1 SGHTA, CDR2 FQGNSA. The CDR3 sequence is CASSLVGRHTEAFF. Written as DNA, the CDR3 is TGTGCCAGCAGCTTAGTGGGTCGGCACACTGAAGCTTTCTTT.

This clonotype was recorded at least ten times. The chain carries TRBV12-3 or TRBV12-4 and TRBJ2-7; no reliable D call. Trimming shortened V by 3 bases and J by 6 bases, and 6 bases separated the two germline ends. The CDR3 is 11 residues long. The CDR3 nucleotides read TGTGCCAGCAGTTTGTATACCGAGCAGTACTTC. Protein product: CASSLYTEQYF.

This clonotype was counted only a few times. The chain recombines TRBV27 with TRBJ2-1; D gene uncertain. The CDR3 sequence is 13 residues long. Trimming removed 3 bases from V and 9 bases from J, with 12 bases in between. Germline V gene data show CDR1 as MNHEY and CDR2 as SMNVEV (reference sequence). The chain's CDR3 is CASSFSELAEQFF. As DNA, the CDR3 is TGTGCCAGCAGTTTTAGTGAGCTGGCTGAGCAGTTCTTC.